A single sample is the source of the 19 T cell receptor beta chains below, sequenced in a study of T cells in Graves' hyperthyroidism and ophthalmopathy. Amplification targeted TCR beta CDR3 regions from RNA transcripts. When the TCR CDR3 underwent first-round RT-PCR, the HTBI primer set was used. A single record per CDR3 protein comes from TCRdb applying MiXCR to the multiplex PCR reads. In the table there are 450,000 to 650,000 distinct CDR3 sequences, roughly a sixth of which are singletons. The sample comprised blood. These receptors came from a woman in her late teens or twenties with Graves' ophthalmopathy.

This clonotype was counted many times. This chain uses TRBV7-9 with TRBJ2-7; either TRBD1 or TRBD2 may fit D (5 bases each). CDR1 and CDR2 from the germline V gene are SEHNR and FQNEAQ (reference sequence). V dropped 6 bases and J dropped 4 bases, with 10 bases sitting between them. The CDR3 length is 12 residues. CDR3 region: CASRGVGYEQYF. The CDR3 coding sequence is TGTGCCAGCAGGGGGGTCGGATACGAGCAGTACTTC.

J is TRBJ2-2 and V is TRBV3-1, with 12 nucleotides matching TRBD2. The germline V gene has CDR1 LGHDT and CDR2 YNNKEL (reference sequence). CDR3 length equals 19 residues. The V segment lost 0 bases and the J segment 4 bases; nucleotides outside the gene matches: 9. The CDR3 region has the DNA TGTGCCAGCAGCCAAGATAGAGCTAGCGGGAGGGTCGGCACCGGGGAGCTGTTTTTT. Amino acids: CASSQDRASGRVGTGELFF. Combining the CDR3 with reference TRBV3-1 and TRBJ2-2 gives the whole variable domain DTAVSQTPKYLVTQMGNDKSIKCEQNLGHDTMYWYKQDSKKFLKIMFSYNNKELIINETVPNRFSPKSPDKAHLNLHINSLELGDSAVYFCASSQDRASGRVGTGELFFGEGSRLTVL.

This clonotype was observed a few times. CDR3 sequence (DNA): TGCGCCAGCAGCCAAGAGAGACGGTCTAATTCACCCCTCCACTTT. This sequence encodes CASSQERRSNSPLHF. The chain uses TRBV4-1 and TRBJ1-6, with unresolved D. Trimming removed 0 bases from V and 6 bases from J, with 9 bases in between. The V gene's germline CDR1 is MGHRA and CDR2 YSYEKL. The CDR3 totals 15 residues.

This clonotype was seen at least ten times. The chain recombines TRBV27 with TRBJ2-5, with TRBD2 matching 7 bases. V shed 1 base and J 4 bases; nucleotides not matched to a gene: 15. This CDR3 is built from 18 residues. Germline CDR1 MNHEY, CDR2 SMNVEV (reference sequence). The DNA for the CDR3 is TGTGCCAGCAGTTTATATCAGGTCGGCGGGAGAGGGGCAGAGACCCAGTACTTC. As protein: CASSLYQVGGRGAETQYF.

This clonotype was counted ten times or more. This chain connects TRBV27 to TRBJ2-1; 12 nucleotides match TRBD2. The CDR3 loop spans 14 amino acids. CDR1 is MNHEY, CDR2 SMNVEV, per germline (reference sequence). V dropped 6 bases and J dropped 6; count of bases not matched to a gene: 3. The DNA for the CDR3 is TGTGCCAGCAGGACTAGCGGGAGATTCAATGAGCAGTTCTTC. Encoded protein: CASRTSGRFNEQFF.

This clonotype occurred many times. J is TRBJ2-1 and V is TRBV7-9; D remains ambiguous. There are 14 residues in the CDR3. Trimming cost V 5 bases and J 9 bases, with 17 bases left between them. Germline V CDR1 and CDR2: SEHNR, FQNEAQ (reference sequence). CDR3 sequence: CASSTDPESTEQFF. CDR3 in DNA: TGTGCCAGCAGCACGGACCCTGAAAGTACTGAGCAGTTCTTC.

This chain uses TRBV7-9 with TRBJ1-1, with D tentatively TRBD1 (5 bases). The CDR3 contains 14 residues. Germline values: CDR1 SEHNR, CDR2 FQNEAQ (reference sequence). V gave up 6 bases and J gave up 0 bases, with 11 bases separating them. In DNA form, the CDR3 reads TGTGCCAGCAGACCCCGGGGGGTGAACACTGAAGCTTTCTTT. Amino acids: CASRPRGVNTEAFF.

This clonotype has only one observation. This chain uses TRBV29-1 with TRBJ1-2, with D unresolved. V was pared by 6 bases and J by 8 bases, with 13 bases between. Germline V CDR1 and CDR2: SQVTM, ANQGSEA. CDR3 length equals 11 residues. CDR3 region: CSVVMAKGYTF. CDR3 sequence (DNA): TGCAGCGTAGTAATGGCAAAAGGCTACACCTTC.

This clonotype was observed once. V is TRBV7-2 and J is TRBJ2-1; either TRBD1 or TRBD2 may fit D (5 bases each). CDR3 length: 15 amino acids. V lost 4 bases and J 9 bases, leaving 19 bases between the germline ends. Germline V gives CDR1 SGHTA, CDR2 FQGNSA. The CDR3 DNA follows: TGTGCCAGCAGCTCCTCCGGGACGAACACTTTTGAGCAGTTCTTC. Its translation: CASSSSGTNTFEQFF.

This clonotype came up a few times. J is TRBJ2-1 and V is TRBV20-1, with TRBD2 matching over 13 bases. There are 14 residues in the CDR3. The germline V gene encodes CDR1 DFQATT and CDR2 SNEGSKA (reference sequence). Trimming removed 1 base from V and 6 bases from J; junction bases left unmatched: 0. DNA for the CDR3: TGCAGTGCTAGAGGGACTAGCGGGAGCAATGAGCAGTTCTTC. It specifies CSARGTSGSNEQFF.

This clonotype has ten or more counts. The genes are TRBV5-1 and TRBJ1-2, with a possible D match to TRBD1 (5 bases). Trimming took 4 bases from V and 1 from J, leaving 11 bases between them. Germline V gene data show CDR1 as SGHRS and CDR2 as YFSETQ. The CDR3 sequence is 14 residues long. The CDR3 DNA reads TGCGCCAGCAGCCCTGGTGGGGGTAACTATGGCTACACCTTC. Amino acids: CASSPGGGNYGYTF. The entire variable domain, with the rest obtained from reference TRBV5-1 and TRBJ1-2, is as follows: KAGVTQTPRYLIKTRGQQVTLSCSPISGHRSVSWYQQTPGQGLQFLFEYFSETQRNKGNFPGRFSGRQFSNSRSEMNVSTLELGDSALYLCASSPGGGNYGYTFGSGTRLTVV.

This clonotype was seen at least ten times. Written as DNA, the CDR3 is TGCGCCAGCAGCCAAGGGACGGGAGGACAGGGAGATACGCAGTATTTT. Translating it yields CASSQGTGGQGDTQYF. The V gene is TRBV4-3, the J gene TRBJ2-3, with TRBD1 as a possible D gene (8 bases). Trimming shortened V by 1 base and J by 5 bases, and 16 bases separated the two germline ends. The germline gives CDR1 LGHNA, CDR2 YSLEER. This CDR3 is 16 amino acids long.

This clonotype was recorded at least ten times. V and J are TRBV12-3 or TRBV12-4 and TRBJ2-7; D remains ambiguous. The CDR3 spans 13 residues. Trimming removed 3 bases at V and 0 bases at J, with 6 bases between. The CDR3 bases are TGTGCCAGCAGTTTGGTAGACTCCTACGAGCAGTACTTC. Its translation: CASSLVDSYEQYF.

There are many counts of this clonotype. CDR3 loop: CASSQGGQGSQETQYF. CDR3 coding DNA: TGTGCCAGCAGCCAGGGGGGACAGGGGTCTCAAGAGACCCAGTACTTC. This chain connects TRBV7-2 to TRBJ2-5; 10 nucleotides align to TRBD1. The germline gives CDR1 SGHTA, CDR2 FQGNSA. The CDR3 totals 16 residues. V gave up 5 bases and J gave up 2 bases; unmatched junction bases: 8.

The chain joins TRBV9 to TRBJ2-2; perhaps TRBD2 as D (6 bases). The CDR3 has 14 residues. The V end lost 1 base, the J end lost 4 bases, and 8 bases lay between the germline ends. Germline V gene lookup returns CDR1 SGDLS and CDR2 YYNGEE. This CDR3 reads CASSVNGGTGELFF. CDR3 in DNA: TGTGCCAGCAGCGTAAACGGGGGCACCGGGGAGCTGTTTTTT.

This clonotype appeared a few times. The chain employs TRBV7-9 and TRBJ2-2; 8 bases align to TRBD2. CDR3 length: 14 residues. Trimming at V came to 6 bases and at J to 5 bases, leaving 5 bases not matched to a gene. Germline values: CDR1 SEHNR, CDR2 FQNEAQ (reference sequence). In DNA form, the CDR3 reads TGTGCCAGCAGTCTTAGCGGGATGACCGGGGAGCTGTTTTTT. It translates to CASSLSGMTGELFF.

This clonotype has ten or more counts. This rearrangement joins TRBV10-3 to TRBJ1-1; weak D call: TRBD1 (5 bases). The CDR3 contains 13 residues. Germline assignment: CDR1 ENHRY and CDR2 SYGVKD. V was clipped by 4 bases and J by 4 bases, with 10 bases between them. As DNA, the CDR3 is TGTGCCATCAGTGTGGGGGGAGGCACTGAAGCTTTCTTT. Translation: CAISVGGGTEAFF.

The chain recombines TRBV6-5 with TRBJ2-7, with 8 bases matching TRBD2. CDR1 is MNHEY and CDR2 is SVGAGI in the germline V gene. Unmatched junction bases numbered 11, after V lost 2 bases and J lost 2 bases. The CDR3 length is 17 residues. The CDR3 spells CASSYPSSSGLTYEQYF. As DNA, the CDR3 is TGTGCCAGCAGTTACCCCTCCTCTAGCGGGCTAACCTACGAGCAGTACTTC.

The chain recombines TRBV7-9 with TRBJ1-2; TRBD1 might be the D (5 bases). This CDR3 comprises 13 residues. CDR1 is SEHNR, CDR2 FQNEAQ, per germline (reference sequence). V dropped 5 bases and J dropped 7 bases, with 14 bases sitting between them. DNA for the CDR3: TGTGCCAGCAGCGAAAGAGGGGCAGCTGGCTACACCTTC. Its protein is CASSERGAAGYTF.